This T cell receptor (beta chain) was identified in a study of shared clonotypes between healthy human individuals. Losses at the gene ends were 3 bases for V and 10 bases for J; bases not matched to a gene: 10. Germline V gene sequence: CDR1 SGHDN, CDR2 FVKESK. The CDR3 runs 16 residues. Each subset's genomic DNA was shared equally among a number of immunoSEQ plates. Profiled with immunoSEQ multiplex PCR; TCRdb holds only in-frame clones, not every one. The repertoire holds more than 2 million clones, with 95% as singletons. Sequencing was carried out using naive CD4+ T cells sorted from blood. The subset is: CD45RA+ positively selected. The receptor was isolated from a man younger than 30 in good health. V usage is TRBV14 and J usage is TRBJ2-1; 12 bases agree with TRBD2. CDR3 bases: TGTGCCAGCAGCCATAGGACTAGCGGGGTGAGAGGAGAGCAGTTCTTC. Translation gives CASSHRTSGVRGEQFF.